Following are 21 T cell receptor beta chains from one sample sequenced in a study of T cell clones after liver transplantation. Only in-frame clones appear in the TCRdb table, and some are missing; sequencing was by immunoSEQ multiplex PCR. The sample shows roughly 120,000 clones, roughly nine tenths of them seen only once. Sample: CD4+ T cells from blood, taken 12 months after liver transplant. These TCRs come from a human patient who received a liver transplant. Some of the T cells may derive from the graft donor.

This CDR3 is CAIKGNEPGTPGEQYF. The CDR3 DNA reads as TGTGCCATCAAGGGTAACGAGCCAGGGACCCCGGGAGAGCAGTACTTC. The chain recombines TRBV10-3 with TRBJ2-7; D is possibly TRBD1 or TRBD2 (5 bases each). This CDR3 has 16 amino acids. Germline V gene data show CDR1 as ENHRY and CDR2 as SYGVKD. With 7 bases removed from V and 7 bases from J, the gap between germline ends came to 26 bases.

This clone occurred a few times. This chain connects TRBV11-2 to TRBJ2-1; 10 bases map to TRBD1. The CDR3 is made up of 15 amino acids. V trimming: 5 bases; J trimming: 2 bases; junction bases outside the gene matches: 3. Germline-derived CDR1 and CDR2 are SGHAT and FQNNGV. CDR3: CASSQGQGTYNEQFF. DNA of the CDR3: TGTGCCAGCAGCCAGGGACAGGGGACCTACAATGAGCAGTTCTTC.

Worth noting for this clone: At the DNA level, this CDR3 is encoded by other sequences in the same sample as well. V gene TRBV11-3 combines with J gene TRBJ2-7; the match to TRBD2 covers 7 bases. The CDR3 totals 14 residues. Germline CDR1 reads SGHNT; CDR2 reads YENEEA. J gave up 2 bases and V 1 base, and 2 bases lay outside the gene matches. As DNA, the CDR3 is TGTGCCAGCAGCTTAGGGCGGGAGACCTACGAGCAGTACTTC. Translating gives CASSLGRETYEQYF.

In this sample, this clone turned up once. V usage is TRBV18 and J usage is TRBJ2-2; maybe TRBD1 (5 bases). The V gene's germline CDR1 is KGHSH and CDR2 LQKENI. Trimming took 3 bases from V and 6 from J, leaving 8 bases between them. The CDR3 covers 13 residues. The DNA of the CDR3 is TGTGCCAGCTCACCGTCAGGGCCCGGGGAGCTGTTTTTT. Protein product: CASSPSGPGELFF. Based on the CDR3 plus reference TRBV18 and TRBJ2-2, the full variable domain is NAGVMQNPRHLVRRRGQEARLRCSPMKGHSHVYWYRQLPEEGLKFMVYLQKENIIDESGMPKERFSAEFPKEGPSILRIQQVVRGDSAAYFCASSPSGPGELFFGEGSRLTVL.

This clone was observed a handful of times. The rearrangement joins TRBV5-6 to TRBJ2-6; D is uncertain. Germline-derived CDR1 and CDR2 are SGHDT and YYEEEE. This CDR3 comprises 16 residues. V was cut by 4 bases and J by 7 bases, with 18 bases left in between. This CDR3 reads CASSPRAGNRANVLTF. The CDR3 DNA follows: TGTGCCAGCAGCCCCCGGGCTGGGAATCGTGCCAACGTCCTGACTTTC.

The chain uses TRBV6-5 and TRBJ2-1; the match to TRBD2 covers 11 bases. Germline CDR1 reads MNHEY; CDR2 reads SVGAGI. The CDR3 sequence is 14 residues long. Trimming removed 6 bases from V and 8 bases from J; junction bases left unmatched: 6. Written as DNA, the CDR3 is TGTGCCAGCAGACAAACTAGCGGGAGACATGAGCAGTTCTTC. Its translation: CASRQTSGRHEQFF.

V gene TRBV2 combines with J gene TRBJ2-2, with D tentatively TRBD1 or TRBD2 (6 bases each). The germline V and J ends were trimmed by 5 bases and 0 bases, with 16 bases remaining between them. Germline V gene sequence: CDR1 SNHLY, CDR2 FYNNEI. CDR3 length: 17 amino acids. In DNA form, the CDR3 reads TGTGCCAGCAGTCCTGGGGGCGGGGCCCCGAACACCGGGGAGCTGTTTTTT. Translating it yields CASSPGGGAPNTGELFF.

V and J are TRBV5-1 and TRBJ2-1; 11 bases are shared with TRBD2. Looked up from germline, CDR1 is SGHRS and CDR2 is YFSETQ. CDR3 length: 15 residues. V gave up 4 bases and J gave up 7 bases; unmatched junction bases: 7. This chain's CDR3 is CASSTGLAGNNEQFF. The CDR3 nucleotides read TGCGCCAGCAGCACCGGACTAGCGGGCAATAATGAGCAGTTCTTC. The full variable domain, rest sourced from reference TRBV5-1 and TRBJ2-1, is KAGVTQTPRYLIKTRGQQVTLSCSPISGHRSVSWYQQTPGQGLQFLFEYFSETQRNKGNFPGRFSGRQFSNSRSEMNVSTLELGDSALYLCASSTGLAGNNEQFFGPGTRLTVL.

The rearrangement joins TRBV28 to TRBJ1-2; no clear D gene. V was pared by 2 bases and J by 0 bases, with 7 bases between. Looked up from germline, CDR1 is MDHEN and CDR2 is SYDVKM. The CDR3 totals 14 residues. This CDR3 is CASSLGGANYGYTF. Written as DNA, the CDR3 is TGTGCCAGCAGTTTAGGCGGAGCTAACTATGGCTACACCTTC.

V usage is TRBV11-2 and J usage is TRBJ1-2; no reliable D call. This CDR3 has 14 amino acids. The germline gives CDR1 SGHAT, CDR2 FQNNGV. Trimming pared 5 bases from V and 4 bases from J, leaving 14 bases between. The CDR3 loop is CASSLSGVSYGYTF. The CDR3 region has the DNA TGTGCCAGCAGCCTTTCCGGGGTGAGCTATGGCTACACCTTC.

The DNA of the CDR3 is TGCAGTGCCCGGATCAATGAGCAGTTCTTC. Translation gives CSARINEQFF. This chain links TRBV20-1 with TRBJ2-1; D is unresolved. Germline loops: CDR1 DFQATT, CDR2 SNEGSKA (reference sequence). The V gene lost 6 bases and the J gene lost 6 bases, with 6 bases spanning the gap. The length of the CDR3 is 10 residues.

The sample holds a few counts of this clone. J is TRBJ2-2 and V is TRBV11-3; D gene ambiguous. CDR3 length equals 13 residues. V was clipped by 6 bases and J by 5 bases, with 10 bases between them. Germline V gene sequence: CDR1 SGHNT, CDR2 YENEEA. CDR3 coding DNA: TGTGCCAGCAGTAGGGATTTTACCGGGGAGCTGTTTTTT. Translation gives CASSRDFTGELFF.

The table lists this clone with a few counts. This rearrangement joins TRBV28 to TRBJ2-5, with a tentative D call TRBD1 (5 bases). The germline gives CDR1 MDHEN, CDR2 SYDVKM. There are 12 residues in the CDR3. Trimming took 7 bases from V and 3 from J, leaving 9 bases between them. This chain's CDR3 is CASNLREETQYF. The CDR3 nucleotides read TGTGCCAGCAACCTCAGGGAAGAGACCCAGTACTTC. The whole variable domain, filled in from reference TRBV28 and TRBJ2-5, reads DVKVTQSSRYLVKRTGEKVFLECVQDMDHENMFWYRQDPGLGLRLIYFSYDVKMKEKGDIPEGYSVSREKKERFSLILESASTNQTSMYLCASNLREETQYFGPGTRLLVL.

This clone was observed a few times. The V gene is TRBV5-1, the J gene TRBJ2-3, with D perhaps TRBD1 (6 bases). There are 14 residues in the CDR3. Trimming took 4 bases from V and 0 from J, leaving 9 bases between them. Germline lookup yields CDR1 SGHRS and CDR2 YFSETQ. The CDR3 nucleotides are TGCGCCAGCAGCCGTGACAGGAGCACAGATACGCAGTATTTT. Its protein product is CASSRDRSTDTQYF.

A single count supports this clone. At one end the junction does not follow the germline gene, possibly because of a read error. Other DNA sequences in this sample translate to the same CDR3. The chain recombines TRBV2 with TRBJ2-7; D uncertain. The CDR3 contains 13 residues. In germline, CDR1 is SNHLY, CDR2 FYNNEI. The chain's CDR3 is CASTGQLHYEQYF. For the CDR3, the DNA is TGCGCCAGCACGGGTCAGTTACACTACGAGCAGTACTTC.

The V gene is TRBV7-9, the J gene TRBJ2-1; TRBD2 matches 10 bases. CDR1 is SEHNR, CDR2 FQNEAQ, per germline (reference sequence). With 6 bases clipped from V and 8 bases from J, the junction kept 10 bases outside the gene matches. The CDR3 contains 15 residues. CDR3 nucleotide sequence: TGTGCCAGCAGGAGGGCTAGCGGGAGTTTCGATGAGCAGTTCTTC. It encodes CASRRASGSFDEQFF.

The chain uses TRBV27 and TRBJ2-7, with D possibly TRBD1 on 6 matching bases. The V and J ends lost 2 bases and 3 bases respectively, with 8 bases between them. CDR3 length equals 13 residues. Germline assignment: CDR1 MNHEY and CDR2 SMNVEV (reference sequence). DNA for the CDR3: TGTGCCAGCAGTTTAACAGGGAACTACGAGCAGTACTTC. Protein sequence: CASSLTGNYEQYF.

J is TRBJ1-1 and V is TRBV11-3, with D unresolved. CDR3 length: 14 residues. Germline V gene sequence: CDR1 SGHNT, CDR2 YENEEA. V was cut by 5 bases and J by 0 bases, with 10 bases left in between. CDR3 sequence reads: CASSLRTVNTEAFF. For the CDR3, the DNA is TGTGCCAGCAGCCTACGGACGGTGAACACTGAAGCTTTCTTT.

CDR3 coding DNA: TGTGCCAGCGGCAGCGGATCACAAGAGACCCAGTACTTC. It yields the protein CASGSGSQETQYF. This rearrangement joins TRBV7-7 to TRBJ2-5, with D maybe TRBD2 (5 bases). V lost 8 bases, J lost 2 bases, and 12 bases lay in between. From germline, CDR1 is SSHAT and CDR2 FNYEAQ (reference sequence). The CDR3 contains 13 residues.

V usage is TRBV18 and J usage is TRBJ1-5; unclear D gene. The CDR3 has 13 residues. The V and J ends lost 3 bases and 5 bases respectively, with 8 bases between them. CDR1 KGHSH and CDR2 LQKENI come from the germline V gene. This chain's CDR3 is CASSPKGDQPQHF. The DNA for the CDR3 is TGTGCCAGCTCACCTAAGGGAGATCAGCCCCAGCATTTT.

Written as DNA, the CDR3 is TGTGCCAGTAGTAGTTACCGGGGGCGAATAGATCAGCCCCAGCATTTT. This gives the protein CASSSYRGRIDQPQHF. J is TRBJ1-5 and V is TRBV19; D might be TRBD1 (6 bases). The CDR3 totals 16 residues. CDR1 and CDR2 from the germline V gene are LNHDA and SQIVND (reference sequence). The germline V and J ends were trimmed by 4 bases and 5 bases, with 18 bases remaining between them.